This is a list of T cell receptor beta chains from one sample in a study of T cells after yellow fever vaccination. Each CDR3 protein gets one entry after TCRdb re-called the 5' RACE reads with MiXCR. The top ten hold 28% of the sample, which has tens of thousands of distinct CDR3 sequences, roughly 7.4% seen once. The specimen comprised CD8+ T cells sorted from PBMCs, sampled roughly 14 days after the first yellow fever vaccination. The receptors were gathered from a man aged 18 to 30 who received the YFV17D yellow fever vaccine. Both conserved end residues are part of each CDR3. Each record gives: clone size, J gene, D gene, V gene, CDR3 protein, CDR3 DNA. The D gene is left open where the match is weak. Clone sizes are given selectively: once, few, many, or a class where the clone is expanded.

many TRBJ1-5 TRBD1 TRBV27 CASSPGQGILPQHF TGTGCCAGCAGTCCTGGACAGGGGATTTTACCCCAGCATTTT
many TRBJ1-3 - TRBV6-5 CASRGGSISGNTIYF TGTGCCAGCAGGGGAGGCAGTATCTCTGGAAACACCATATATTTT
few TRBJ2-1 - TRBV30 CAWSIAEHNEQFF TGTGCCTGGAGTATAGCGGAACACAATGAGCAGTTCTTC
few TRBJ2-7 - TRBV3-1 CASSLSDGEISYEQYF TGTGCCAGCAGCCTCTCCGACGGAGAAATTTCCTACGAGCAGTACTTC
many TRBJ2-3 - TRBV5-1 CASSLLGAELADTQYF TGCGCCAGCAGCTTGTTGGGGGCCGAGCTTGCAGATACGCAGTATTTT
many TRBJ1-5 - TRBV2 CASSEKLGLGGSNQPQHF TGTGCCAGCAGTGAAAAGCTCGGCCTTGGCGGGAGCAATCAGCCCCAGCATTTT
many TRBJ2-5 - TRBV5-1 CASSSGSRGRDQETQYF TGCGCCAGCAGCTCCGGTTCCCGGGGCAGGGACCAAGAGACCCAGTACTTC
many TRBJ2-3 - TRBV2 CASTKRIQSSTDTQYF TGTGCCAGCACCAAAAGGATTCAGTCCAGCACAGATACGCAGTATTTT
many TRBJ1-5 TRBD1 TRBV3-1 CASSRTGGGQPQHF TGTGCCAGCAGCCGTACAGGGGGAGGCCAGCCCCAGCATTTT
many TRBJ1-1 - TRBV7-9 CASSLYGAANTEAFF TGTGCCAGCAGCTTATACGGGGCAGCGAACACTGAAGCTTTCTTT
many TRBJ1-5 - TRBV4-1 CASSQVPELQPQHF TGCGCCAGCAGCCAAGTTCCAGAACTACAGCCCCAGCATTTT
- TRBJ2-1 TRBD2 TRBV7-8 CASSLGGGEKYNEQFF TGTGCCAGCAGCTTAGGGGGGGGGGAGAAATACAATGAGCAGTTCTTC
many TRBJ1-1 - TRBV28 CASSFPGNTEAFF TGTGCCAGCAGTTTTCCAGGGAACACTGAAGCTTTCTTT
many TRBJ2-3 - TRBV4-3 CASSQEGIGYTDTQYF TGCGCCAGCAGCCAAGAAGGGATCGGGTACACAGATACGCAGTATTTT
few TRBJ2-5 TRBD1 TRBV5-4 CASSLGTGWETQYF TGTGCCAGCAGCTTGGGGACAGGGTGGGAGACCCAGTACTTC
many TRBJ2-5 - TRBV4-1 CASSQEWALQETQYF TGCGCCAGCAGCCAAGAGTGGGCACTCCAAGAGACCCAGTACTTC
many TRBJ2-3 - TRBV7-6 CASSSLTGRYTDTQYF TGTGCCAGCAGCTCCTTAACAGGGAGGTATACAGATACGCAGTATTTT
few TRBJ2-1 - TRBV5-4 CASTAGEGGGSNEQFF TGTGCCAGCACGGCTGGGGAGGGAGGGGGATCAAATGAGCAGTTCTTC
many TRBJ1-1 - TRBV11-2 CASSPAGPPGTEAFF TGTGCCAGCAGCCCAGCGGGGCCACCGGGGACTGAAGCTTTCTTT
many TRBJ1-6 - TRBV7-3 CASSLYPGENSPLHF TGTGCCAGCAGCCTCTACCCGGGGGAGAATTCACCCCTCCACTTT
many TRBJ1-1 - TRBV4-1 CASSRSTTAVPTEAFF TGCGCCAGCAGCCGCTCTACGACAGCTGTCCCCACTGAAGCTTTCTTT
many TRBJ2-7 - TRBV5-5 CASSFGHTTYEQYF TGTGCCAGCAGTTTTGGACACACGACCTACGAGCAGTACTTC
many TRBJ1-1 - TRBV4-1 CASSQDVTNTEAFF TGCGCCAGCAGCCAAGATGTGACGAACACTGAAGCTTTCTTT
many TRBJ2-1 - TRBV4-1 CASSQLRVGSNEQFF TGCGCCAGCAGCCAATTGCGGGTCGGATCGAATGAGCAGTTCTTC
- TRBJ2-3 - TRBV12-2 CASRPLSEITDTQYF TGTGCAAGTCGCCCCCTCTCTGAAATAACAGATACGCAGTATTTT
many TRBJ2-1 TRBD2 TRBV19 CASSGTSGDYNEQFF TGTGCCAGTAGTGGGACTAGCGGGGATTACAATGAGCAGTTCTTC
many TRBJ2-5 - TRBV28 CASSKRLEQETQYF TGTGCCAGCAGTAAACGACTGGAACAAGAGACCCAGTACTTC
once TRBJ2-5 - TRBV27 CASSLAGAVQETQYF TGTGCCAGCAGTTTAGCGGGGGCCGTGCAAGAGACCCAGTACTTC
many TRBJ2-1 - TRBV4-2 CASSQGGDGDEQFF TGTGCCAGCAGCCAAGGAGGGGACGGCGATGAGCAGTTCTTC
many TRBJ1-2 - TRBV7-6 CASSYQSPGAYGYTF TGTGCCAGCAGCTACCAGAGTCCGGGGGCATATGGCTACACCTTC
many TRBJ2-3 - TRBV9 CASSVGGGLPNTQYF TGTGCCAGCAGCGTTGGTGGGGGGCTCCCGAATACGCAGTATTTT
- TRBJ1-2 TRBD1 TRBV5-4 CASTRGDYGYTF TGTGCCAGCACCAGGGGGGACTATGGCTACACCTTC
medium-sized TRBJ2-7 - TRBV15 CATSRSLGYEQYF TGTGCCACCAGCAGATCGCTTGGCTACGAGCAGTACTTC
many TRBJ2-7 - TRBV4-3 CASSQDWNGGKGEQYF TGCGCCAGCAGCCAAGATTGGAATGGGGGTAAGGGCGAGCAGTACTTC
many TRBJ2-2 - TRBV7-9 CASSLALLTNTGELFF TGTGCCAGCAGCTTAGCGCTACTTACCAACACCGGGGAGCTGTTTTTT
many TRBJ2-2 TRBD1 TRBV10-3 CATLGQGRTGELFF TGTGCCACCCTCGGACAGGGAAGGACTGGGGAGCTGTTTTTT
many TRBJ2-1 - TRBV12-3/TRBV12-4 CASSSPVGNEQFF TGTGCCAGCAGCTCTCCGGTGGGGAATGAGCAGTTCTTC
many TRBJ2-2 - TRBV5-6 CASSREENSNTGELFF TGTGCCAGCAGCCGCGAGGAGAACTCTAACACCGGGGAGCTGTTTTTT
- TRBJ1-5 TRBD1 TRBV20-1 CTAEPTGGDTNQPQHF TGCACTGCTGAGCCCACAGGGGGCGATACCAATCAGCCCCAGCATTTT
many TRBJ1-1 TRBD1 TRBV7-9 CASSHWDRGISEAFF TGTGCCAGCAGCCACTGGGACAGGGGAATAAGTGAAGCTTTCTTT
many TRBJ2-5 - TRBV12-3/TRBV12-4 CASSPNLRETQYF TGTGCCAGCAGTCCCAACTTACGCGAGACCCAGTACTTC
many TRBJ2-1 - TRBV5-1 CASSPPGGGNEQFF TGCGCCAGCAGCCCGCCCGGGGGAGGAAATGAGCAGTTCTTC
many TRBJ2-2 TRBD2 TRBV27 CASSLAGGPGELFF TGTGCCAGCAGCTTAGCGGGGGGGCCCGGGGAGCTGTTTTTT
many TRBJ2-3 - TRBV12-3/TRBV12-4 CASSLGRGADTQYF TGTGCCAGCAGTTTAGGGCGGGGCGCAGATACGCAGTATTTT
few TRBJ1-2 TRBD1 TRBV4-1 CASSPAGQGDYGYTF TGCGCCAGCAGCCCAGCCGGACAGGGGGACTATGGCTACACCTTC
many TRBJ2-1 - TRBV6-2/TRBV6-3 CASGDARGSSYNEQFF TGTGCCAGCGGAGACGCCCGGGGGAGCTCCTACAATGAGCAGTTCTTC
many TRBJ2-5 - TRBV29-1 CSVEDLSVAETQYF TGCAGCGTTGAAGATCTCAGCGTTGCGGAGACCCAGTACTTC
many TRBJ1-3 - TRBV20-1 CSARDAVRGNTIYF TGCAGTGCTAGAGATGCGGTTCGAGGGAACACCATATATTTT
many TRBJ2-6 - TRBV27 CASSLGGANVLTF TGTGCCAGCAGTTTAGGGGGGGCCAACGTCCTGACTTTC
many TRBJ2-1 - TRBV29-1 CSVGDSSYNEQFF TGCAGCGTTGGGGATAGCTCCTACAATGAGCAGTTCTTC
many TRBJ2-1 - TRBV4-3 CASSQGTGPTGNEQFF TGCGCCAGCAGCCAAGGTACAGGGCCCACCGGGAATGAGCAGTTCTTC
many TRBJ1-2 - TRBV19 CASSVEVTDSNYGYTF TGTGCCAGTAGTGTCGAAGTGACTGATTCTAACTATGGCTACACCTTC
many TRBJ2-5 - TRBV7-3 CASSLHGAVQETQYF TGTGCCAGCAGCTTACACGGGGCCGTTCAAGAGACCCAGTACTTC
many TRBJ2-5 - TRBV7-9 CASSSHGGETQYF TGTGCCAGCAGCTCCCACGGGGGAGAGACCCAGTACTTC
many TRBJ2-3 - TRBV4-1 CASSQVDVSTDTQYF TGCGCCAGCAGCCAAGTGGACGTGAGCACAGATACGCAGTATTTT
many TRBJ2-5 - TRBV27 CASSSSGSKETQYF TGTGCCAGCAGTTCTTCCGGGAGTAAAGAGACCCAGTACTTC
many TRBJ2-2 TRBD2 TRBV29-1 CSVEDPRTSVPGGELFF TGCAGCGTTGAAGATCCACGGACTAGCGTACCGGGCGGGGAGCTGTTTTTT
large TRBJ1-5 - TRBV6-2/TRBV6-3 CASRSLQGNQPQHF TGTGCCAGCAGATCACTACAGGGCAATCAGCCCCAGCATTTT
- TRBJ1-2 TRBD1 TRBV7-9 CASSLVGTGESGYTF TGTGCCAGCAGCTTAGTTGGGACAGGGGAATCTGGCTACACCTTC